The T cell receptor (beta chain) under discussion was sequenced for a study of blood T cell repertoires in COVID-19. For the study at large: T cells, B-cell-depleted T cells, or PBMCs supplied cDNA or gDNA.

This clone was observed a single time. Participants were placed into cohorts based on the clinical history they reported. The germline V gene encodes CDR1 SQVTM and CDR2 ANQGSEA. The CDR3 is 13 amino acids. Deletions cut 2 bases from V and 7 bases from J, with 14 bases between. Original methodology: Nucleated cell number was recorded as an estimate derived from reference gene primer amplification. Sequenced by immunoSEQ multiplex PCR; TCRdb stores in-frame clones only, minus some. V, J and clone size are those of that table, while D and trimming were read from the DNA. This sample has 200,000 to 250,000 clones, with 65% to 90% found just once.

Sequenced sample: PBMCs or T cells enriched from blood (not recorded which). The V call is TRBV29-1, the J call TRBJ1-2; a possible D gene is TRBD1 (5 bases). The source of this sequence is a woman aged 35 to 49 with acute COVID-19. CDR3 loop: CSVERLGGGGYTF. CDR3 DNA: TGCAGCGTTGAAAGGTTGGGGGGTGGTGGCTACACCTTC.